This T cell receptor (beta chain) was profiled in a study of shared clonotypes between healthy human individuals. Study information: Donor composition was two women and a few men, aged 18 to 49. A donor's plate count was three for CD4 naive and three for CD4 memory; CD8 naive had two and CD8 memory one.

Terminally differentiated effector memory CD45RA+ cells were excluded by CCR7 positive selection of CD45RO-negative cells. Study-wide results and caveats: Rarefaction showed that sequencing of sorted subsets was incomplete (despite large depth).

Template for every sorted-subset replicate PCR totaled about 0.2 ug DNA, 25,000 to 35,000 T cell genomes. Generated by immunoSEQ multiplex PCR, the TCRdb table keeps only in-frame clones and is missing some. The table has about 550,000 clones, just under 97% seen once. Of note for this clone: Its cognate antigen is unknown.

This TCR came from a woman aged 25 to 39 in good health. The specimen sequenced was naive CD8+ T cells sorted from blood.

The CDR3 spells CSANWNEQYF. CDR3 in DNA: TGCAGTGCTAATTGGAACGAGCAGTACTTC. The chain joins TRBV20-1 to TRBJ2-7; unclear D gene. This CDR3 is 10 amino acids long. Germline CDR1 and CDR2: DFQATT and SNEGSKA (reference sequence). Trimming took off 4 bases at V and 5 bases at J, with 6 bases between the two ends.